This section outlines one TCR beta chain sequence together with its context. This clonotype has at least ten counts. Its antigen has not been determined. No base-level quality is on record; no much larger clone is a single base apart. CDR1 and CDR2 are drawn from the germline V gene: SGDLS, YYNGEE. V loses 3 bases, J loses 5 bases, and the germline ends lie 9 bases apart. The CDR3, from cysteine to phenylalanine, totals 14 residues. The kept DNA is CDR3 alone, 42 bases in frame from the first base. Flow cytometry had shown CD8+CD57+ cell expansion in the patients selected for sequencing. Every patient had severe acquired aplastic anemia, diagnosed using the International Study of Aplastic Anemia and Agranulocytosis and Camitta criteria. Patients had received no therapy at the time of blood sampling. In the study, sorted CD4+ and CD8+ blood T cells from patients with severe aplastic anemia and from healthy subjects underwent deep sequencing of TCR repertoires. In the USA, patient enrollment took place under clinicaltrials.gov protocols 00001620, 01623167, 00001397, 00071045, 00081523 and 00961064. Ficoll-Paque density gradient centrifugation was used to isolate peripheral blood mononuclear cells. Before DNA was extracted, CD4+ and CD8+ T cells were sorted using either FACS or magnetic beads.

The data belong to a study of CD8+CD57+ T cells in acquired aplastic anemia (dated by TCRdb to the late 2010s). General notes on the study: DNA extracted from sorted CD4+ and CD8+ cells had a mean of roughly 3.4 ug, with a range of about 0.2 to 30 ug. A CD8+CD57+ expansion meant a frequency higher than the mean frequency seen in healthy subjects. Overall study outcomes, separate from this receptor: No significant difference in CD8+ Simpson's diversity was found between patients and healthy controls (P=0.060). Although under 35 CD8+ CDR3 sequences were shared by patients and controls, these sequences appeared highly expressed in patients and within the immunodominant clones of patients.

Profiling of TCR beta VDJ combinations and CDR3 sequences used genomic DNA as the template. TCR repertoire sequencing was run on an Illumina HiSeq 2000. Per the source publication's procedure: TRBV/TRBJ rearrangement plots, CDR3 size and DJ length profiles, and Simpson's diversity index were used to assess repertoires. The most abundant DNA sequence in the deep sequencing data was defined as the immunodominant clone. CDR3 amino acid sequences were screened for sharing across subjects and were compared with published repertoires and the VDJdb database. TCRdb reworked the public reads: Q25 trimming with fastp, MiXCR clone assembly, productive beta chains retained. For every CDR3 protein sequence, its rows merge into one entry that carries the most common genes and DNA. These V and J calls originate from TCRdb's pipeline instead of the authors' own analysis. The sample profile shows around 190,000 distinct CDR3 sequences; 45% to 60% of them were found once. The ten largest clonotypes hold 13% of the sample.

The material sequenced was sorted CD4+, CD8+, or CD8+CD57+ T cells (not recorded which) from PBMCs. The TCR originated in a human donor with aplastic anemia. The rearranged segments are TRBV9 and TRBJ1-6; the best D guess is TRBD1, with 6 bases matching. The CDR3 region reads CASSGTVDNSPLHF. The sequence in DNA is TGTGCCAGCAGCGGGACAGTCGATAATTCACCCCTCCACTTT. With the portions outside the CDR3 filled from the reference TRBV9 and TRBJ1-6 genes, the complete variable region becomes DSGVTQTPKHLITATGQRVTLRCSPRSGDLSVYWYQQSLDQGLQFLIQYYNGEERAKGNILERFSAQQFPDLHSELNLSSLELGDSALYFCASSGTVDNSPLHFGNGTRLTVT.